These 8 T cell receptor beta chains came from one sample sequenced in a study of cytomegalovirus exposure and HLA in healthy donors. Profiled with immunoSEQ multiplex PCR; TCRdb holds only in-frame clones, not every one. The sample has 250,000 or so clones; around 89% are singletons. The sample comprised PBMCs. Receptor source: a woman aged 18-29 years in good health and CMV-seronegative.

CDR3 sequence (DNA): TGTGCCAGCTCTCGTTCTAGCACAGATACGCAGTATTTT. Encoded protein: CASSRSSTDTQYF. This chain links TRBV18 with TRBJ2-3, with D uncertain. The CDR3 length is 13 residues. CDR1 and CDR2 from the germline V gene are KGHSH and LQKENI. V was clipped by 6 bases and J by 0 bases, with 7 bases between them.

This chain connects TRBV5-8 to TRBJ2-7; 12 positions match TRBD2. The CDR3 extends over 18 amino acids. Germline CDR1 and CDR2: SGHTS and YDEGEE. The ends lost 3 bases at V and 0 bases at J; junction bases unmatched: 10. The CDR3 reads CASSSTKTSGGSSYEQYF. The CDR3 nucleotides are TGTGCCAGCAGCTCCACAAAGACTAGCGGGGGCTCCTCCTACGAGCAGTACTTC.

The J gene is TRBJ2-2, the V gene TRBV6-4; no firm D call. The CDR3 runs 12 residues. Germline values: CDR1 MRHNA, CDR2 SNTAGT. V lost 6 bases to trimming and J lost 0 bases, with 2 bases between them. In nucleotides, the CDR3 is TGTGCCAGCAGCGCGAACACCGGGGAGCTGTTTTTT. Its translation is CASSANTGELFF.

This clone was seen once. The V and J genes are TRBV7-3 and TRBJ2-5; D is unresolved. Germline-derived CDR1 and CDR2 are SGHTA and FQGTGA. CDR3 length equals 14 residues. The germline V and J ends were trimmed by 4 bases and 9 bases, with 18 bases remaining between them. CDR3 sequence reads: CASSSPATDEAQYF. As DNA, the CDR3 is TGTGCCAGCAGCTCCCCAGCCACCGACGAGGCCCAGTACTTC.

This rearrangement joins TRBV28 to TRBJ2-7; the match to TRBD2 covers 9 bases. The germline V gene encodes CDR1 MDHEN and CDR2 SYDVKM. This CDR3 is 15 amino acids long. J gave up 0 bases and V 6 bases, and 6 bases lay outside the gene matches. The CDR3: CASRQSGGSSYEQYV. The CDR3 nucleotides read TGTGCCAGCAGACAAAGCGGGGGGAGCTCCTACGAGCAGTACGTC.

V usage is TRBV4-1 and J usage is TRBJ2-3, with D possibly TRBD2 on 7 matching bases. Germline CDR1 reads MGHRA; CDR2 reads YSYEKL. The ends were cut back, 0 bases at V and 3 bases at J, with 13 bases in the middle. This CDR3 has 16 amino acids. The CDR3 reads CASSQEWGGGTDTQYF. The CDR3 region has the DNA TGCGCCAGCAGCCAAGAATGGGGGGGCGGGACAGATACGCAGTATTTT.

The CDR3: CASRKEDFVAQHF. The CDR3 DNA follows: TGTGCCAGCAGGAAAGAGGACTTCGTAGCCCAGCATTTT. The chain couples TRBV28 to TRBJ1-5, with unresolved D. V was pared by 6 bases and J by 11 bases, with 17 bases between. CDR3 length: 13 amino acids. Germline V lookup: CDR1 MDHEN, CDR2 SYDVKM.

The rearrangement joins TRBV6-1 to TRBJ1-5; TRBD1 might be the D (5 bases). Germline CDR1 is MNHNS and CDR2 is SASEGT. V was cut by 7 bases and J by 3 bases, with 16 bases left in between. This CDR3 is 15 amino acids long. The CDR3 DNA is TGTGCCAGCACCTTCGACAGCTATAACAATCAGCCCCAGCATTTT. This gives the protein CASTFDSYNNQPQHF.